The 7 T cell receptor beta chains in this list originate from one sample, sequenced in a study of blood T cell repertoires in COVID-19. Sequencing was performed with immunoSEQ multiplex PCR; in TCRdb, only in-frame clones are kept and a portion is missing. In the table there are around 150,000 clones, about 85% of which are singletons. What was sequenced was peripheral blood. These receptors came from a human donor with acute or convalescent COVID-19. The donor label of this sample is uncertain.

The chain uses TRBV30 and TRBJ2-5; D perhaps matches TRBD2 (6 bases). CDR1 is GTSNPN, CDR2 SVGIG, per germline (reference sequence). The CDR3 contains 12 residues. Deletions cut 4 bases from V and 7 bases from J, with 13 bases between. In DNA, the CDR3 is TGTGCCTGGATGAAGGTGGGGGGGACCCAGTACTTC. This sequence encodes CAWMKVGGTQYF.

This rearrangement joins TRBV7-2 to TRBJ1-1; D unclear. The V and J ends lost 0 bases and 5 bases respectively, with 13 bases between them. The CDR3 has 15 residues. CDR1 and CDR2 from the germline V gene are SGHTA and FQGNSA. The CDR3 here is CASSLAASSGTEAFF. The CDR3 nucleotides read TGTGCCAGCAGCTTAGCGGCGTCCTCGGGAACTGAAGCTTTCTTT. The full variable domain, completed using reference TRBV7-2 and TRBJ1-1, is GAGVSQSPSNKVTEKGKDVELRCDPISGHTALYWYRQSLGQGLEFLIYFQGNSAPDKSGLPSDRFSAERTGGSVSTLTIQRTQQEDSAVYLCASSLAASSGTEAFFGQGTRLTVV.

This sequence joins TRBV30 and TRBJ2-2; a weak D match, TRBD2 (5 bases). The germline gives CDR1 GTSNPN, CDR2 SVGIG (reference sequence). The CDR3 loop spans 13 amino acids. The germline V and J ends were trimmed by 4 bases and 6 bases, with 12 bases remaining between them. In nucleotides, the CDR3 is TGTGCCTGGATGGGGAGCATTGCCGGGGAGCTGTTTTTT. It translates to CAWMGSIAGELFF.

This chain connects TRBV5-4 to TRBJ1-6; 8 nucleotides agree with TRBD1. V lost 3 bases to trimming and J lost 2 bases; unmatched junction nucleotides: 4. The CDR3 is 16 residues long. The germline gives CDR1 SGHNT, CDR2 YYREEE (reference sequence). The CDR3 region is CASSWGQVAYNSPLHF. CDR3 coding DNA: TGTGCCAGCAGCTGGGGACAGGTTGCCTATAATTCACCCCTCCACTTT.

V and J are TRBV28 and TRBJ1-6; D might be TRBD1 (5 bases). Germline lookup yields CDR1 MDHEN and CDR2 SYDVKM. This CDR3 comprises 15 residues. The V and J ends lost 8 bases and 10 bases respectively, with 21 bases between them. The CDR3 DNA reads TGTGCCAGCCAAACCCAGGCAGGGATCGGATCACCCCTCCACTTT. This gives the protein CASQTQAGIGSPLHF.

This sequence joins TRBV5-4 and TRBJ1-1; 8 bases match TRBD1. J gave up 1 base and V 2 bases, and 10 bases lay outside the gene matches. Germline V lookup: CDR1 SGHNT, CDR2 YYREEE (reference sequence). CDR3 length equals 17 residues. The CDR3 DNA is TGTGCCAGCAGCTTTTTTGTTTCTGACAGGGGGAACACTGAAGCTTTCTTT. It is translated as CASSFFVSDRGNTEAFF.

This rearrangement joins TRBV5-1 to TRBJ1-1, with 10 nucleotides matching TRBD1. Germline assignment: CDR1 SGHRS and CDR2 YFSETQ. V lost 4 bases to trimming and J lost 4 bases; unmatched junction nucleotides: 13. The CDR3 runs to 17 residues. The CDR3 reads CASSRGSTGGVLTEAFF. The CDR3 coding sequence is TGCGCCAGCAGCAGGGGGTCGACAGGGGGCGTCCTCACTGAAGCTTTCTTT.